The TCR beta chain under discussion was sequenced for a study of blood T cell repertoires in COVID-19. For the study at large: Sources were T cells, B-cell-depleted T cells, or PBMCs; the material itself was cDNA or gDNA.

The germline gives CDR1 SGHDN, CDR2 FVKESK. V was clipped by 1 base and J by 4 bases; unmatched bases: 0. This CDR3 is built from 15 residues. Authors' data handling: Estimated nucleated cell counts came from reference gene primer amplification. Libraries were prepared by immunoSEQ multiplex PCR; TCRdb keeps only in-frame clonotypes and omits some of them. V, J and clone size were drawn from that table, and D and trimming were deduced from the DNA. In the table there are tens of thousands of clones, 70% to 90% of which are singletons. The TCR was taken from a man between 70 and 80 years old with acute or convalescent COVID-19. Sequenced material: peripheral blood. V is TRBV14 and J is TRBJ2-7; 14 nucleotides align to TRBD2. CDR3 protein: CASSQGTSGRYEQYF. CDR3 nucleotide sequence: TGTGCCAGCAGCCAAGGGACTAGCGGGAGGTACGAGCAGTACTTC.